The clone carrying this TCR beta chain has just a few counts. This sample was taken from a study of T cells after yellow fever vaccination. CDR3 size: 13 residues. Trimming removed 6 bases from V and 4 bases from J, with 14 bases in between. The germline V gene has CDR1 DFQATT and CDR2 SNEGSKA (reference sequence). TCRdb analysed the 5' RACE reads with MiXCR anew, one entry per CDR3 protein. The sample records some 350,000 distinct CDR3 sequences, almost 4% being singletons. Sequencing was performed on PBMCs, taken 5 days after the yellow fever booster vaccination. This sequence was found in a man younger than 30 who received the YFV17D yellow fever vaccine. V and J are TRBV20-1 and TRBJ2-3; D tentatively fits TRBD1 or TRBD2 (6 bases each). The CDR3 loop reads CSARRGPPDTQYF. The CDR3 bases are TGCAGTGCGCGACGGGGGCCCCCAGATACGCAGTATTTT.